These 3 T cell receptor beta chains share one sample of origin, sequenced in a study of T cells in localized non-small cell lung cancer (dated by TCRdb to about 2020). Receptor libraries were prepared by the immunoSEQ multiplex PCR assay. TCRdb re-hosts the immuneACCESS table, in-frame sequences only. Its copies lack some clones; in the studies checked, an unresolved V gene accounts for under half of them, and the cause for the rest is not known. The sample has approximately 30,000 clones on record, around 90% of them singletons. Roughly 4% of the sample rests with the top ten. This sample comprised peripheral blood mononuclear cells, obtained before any cancer treatment. These receptors were taken from a woman between 40 and 69 years old with stage III lung adenocarcinoma.

The gene calls are TRBV5-6 and TRBJ1-3; 7 bases map to TRBD1. The V and J ends lost 4 bases and 0 bases, in that order; junction bases with no gene match: 4. This CDR3 spans 15 amino acids. Germline V lookup: CDR1 SGHDT, CDR2 YYEEEE. The CDR3 DNA reads TGTGCCAGCAGCCCGACAGGGAGCTCTGGAAACACCATATATTTT. The encoded protein is CASSPTGSSGNTIYF.

This chain links TRBV14 with TRBJ1-6, with no clear D. Per germline, CDR1 SGHDN and CDR2 FVKESK. V lost 0 bases to trimming and J lost 9 bases, with 12 bases between them. The CDR3 is 15 residues long. CDR3 region: CASSQDGSRVSPLHF. CDR3 coding DNA: TGTGCCAGCAGCCAAGATGGCTCAAGGGTTTCACCCCTCCACTTT.

The chain has TRBV7-9 and TRBJ1-1; D possibly corresponds to TRBD1 (5 bases). The CDR3 is 14 residues long. Between the trimmed V and J ends, which lost 5 bases and 4 bases, there was a span of 14 bases. In germline, CDR1 is SEHNR, CDR2 FQNEAQ (reference sequence). CDR3 bases: TGTGCCAGCAGCCCCGACAGTTTGGGCACTGAAGCTTTCTTT. Translating gives CASSPDSLGTEAFF.